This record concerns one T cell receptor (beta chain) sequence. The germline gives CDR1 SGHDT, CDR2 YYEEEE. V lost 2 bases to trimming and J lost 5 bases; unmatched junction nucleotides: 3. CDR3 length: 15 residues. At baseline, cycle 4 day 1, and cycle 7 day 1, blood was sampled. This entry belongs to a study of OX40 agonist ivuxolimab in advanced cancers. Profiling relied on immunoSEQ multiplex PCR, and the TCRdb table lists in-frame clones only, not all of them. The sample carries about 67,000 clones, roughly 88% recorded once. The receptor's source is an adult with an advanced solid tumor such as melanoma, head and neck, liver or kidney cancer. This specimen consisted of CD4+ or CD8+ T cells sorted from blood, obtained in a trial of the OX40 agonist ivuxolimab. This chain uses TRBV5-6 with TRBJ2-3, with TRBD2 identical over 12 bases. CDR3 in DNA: TGTGCCAGCAGCTTCCTAGCGGGGGGGATAGATACGCAGTATTTT. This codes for CASSFLAGGIDTQYF.